Shown below are 9 T cell receptor beta chains from a single sample sequenced in a study of tumor-infiltrating lymphocytes in primary liver carcinoma (dated by TCRdb to between 2016 and 2019). RNA from unsorted whole blood was extracted with TRIzol reagent, and germline DNA was obtained with the DNeasy Blood & Tissue kit. The instrument was an Illumina HiSeq 2500. TCRbeta-specific cDNA was reverse-transcribed from 500 ng total RNA using a constant-region primer and ProtoScript II reverse transcriptase. Three nested multiplex PCR rounds, following a slightly modified ARM-PCR procedure, were used to build the TCRbeta libraries. Multiplex TRBV1-TRBV30 forward primers and a Cbeta reverse primer were used in the first two PCR rounds, each of which was run for about 10 cycles. TCRdb ran its own pipeline on the public reads, namely fastp trimming at Q25 and MiXCR clone calling, and kept in-frame beta chains. One record per CDR3 amino acid sequence lists the most common genes and DNA. The sample includes about 350,000 distinct CDR3 sequences, with around 60% observed a single time. Jointly, the top ten make up about 6% of the sample.

The sample was peripheral blood. These TCRs come from a man aged 35 to 55 with primary liver carcinoma and hepatitis B virus infection.

The chain recombines TRBV5-4 with TRBJ2-1; D gene unclear. This CDR3 spans 15 amino acids. Trimming removed 0 bases from V and 6 bases from J, with 13 bases in between. From germline, CDR1 is SGHNT and CDR2 YYREEE (reference sequence). The CDR3: CASSLVGATINEQFF. As DNA, the CDR3 is TGTGCCAGCAGCTTGGTTGGCGCTACGATCAATGAGCAGTTCTTC.

This sequence joins TRBV6-6 and TRBJ1-1; D not resolved. V was shortened by 7 bases and J by 0 bases, with 9 bases between the two germline ends. Germline V gene lookup returns CDR1 MNHNY and CDR2 SVGAGI (reference sequence). The CDR3 covers 13 residues. This chain's CDR3 is CASTRRVNTEAFF. The CDR3 DNA reads TGTGCCAGCACTCGGAGGGTGAACACTGAAGCTTTCTTT.

This sequence joins TRBV4-1 and TRBJ2-1; D uncertain. V lost 0 bases, J lost 4 bases, and 16 bases lay in between. CDR3 length: 17 residues. Germline values: CDR1 MGHRA, CDR2 YSYEKL. The CDR3 sequence is CASSQDLESWAYNEQFF. The CDR3 bases are TGCGCCAGCAGCCAAGATCTGGAGAGCTGGGCATACAATGAGCAGTTCTTC.

In regard to this clonotype: A much bigger clone sits one base away, suggesting this may be a read error. The J gene is TRBJ2-7, the V gene TRBV6-5; D is possibly TRBD1 (7 bases). CDR1 and CDR2 from the germline V gene are MNHEY and SVGAGI. The CDR3 extends over 17 amino acids. The CDR3 DNA reads TGTACCAGCAGCCCCCGGGCCAGGGGGGCCTCCTCCTACGAGCAGTACTTC. Translation: CTSSPRARGASSYEQYF.

Regarding this clonotype: A much bigger clone sits one base away, suggesting this may be a read error. The V and J genes are TRBV4-2 and TRBJ2-7; 10 bases are a match to TRBD2. There are 16 residues in the CDR3. Germline V lookup: CDR1 LGHNA, CDR2 YNFKEQ. This chain's CDR3 is CARSQDQLAGHYEQYF. The CDR3 nucleotides are TGTGCCAGGAGCCAAGATCAACTAGCGGGACACTACGAGCAGTACTTC.

This clonotype was seen ten or more times. The chain combines TRBV5-1 with TRBJ2-1; D unclear. Deletions cut 0 bases from V and 4 bases from J, with 11 bases between. Germline CDR1 reads SGHRS; CDR2 reads YFSETQ. There are 15 residues in the CDR3. CDR3 residues: CASSLALVGYNEQFF. Written as DNA, the CDR3 is TGCGCCAGCAGCTTGGCTCTAGTGGGTTACAATGAGCAGTTCTTC.

This clonotype was counted ten times or more. The J gene is TRBJ1-1, the V gene TRBV29-1; maybe TRBD1 (5 bases). Germline assignment: CDR1 SQVTM and CDR2 ANQGSEA. The CDR3 is made up of 13 amino acids. The V and J ends lost 4 bases and 3 bases respectively, with 12 bases between them. This CDR3 is CSVVMQGDTEAFF. CDR3 bases: TGCAGCGTTGTAATGCAGGGAGACACTGAAGCTTTCTTT.

This clonotype was observed at least ten times. This chain joins TRBV11-2 and TRBJ2-5; D tentatively reads TRBD1 or TRBD2 (6 bases each). Germline lookup yields CDR1 SGHAT and CDR2 FQNNGV. This CDR3 is 15 amino acids long. V dropped 5 bases and J dropped 2 bases, with 15 bases sitting between them. The CDR3 DNA follows: TGTGCCAGCAGCGAGGGGGGCGGACATCAAGAGACCCAGTACTTC. Protein product: CASSEGGGHQETQYF.

Concerning this clonotype itself: A read error may account for a junction end that differs from germline. This chain joins TRBV11-2 and TRBJ2-2, with D possibly matching TRBD2 (5 bases). The CDR3 is 14 amino acids. Germline-derived CDR1 and CDR2 are SGHAT and FQNNGV. CDR3 coding DNA: TGTGCCAGCAGCATATATCCACGAACCGGGAAGCTGTTTTTT. It is translated as CASSIYPRTGKLFF. Full variable domain (rest looked up from reference TRBV11-2 and TRBJ2-2): EAGVAQSPRYKIIEKRQSVAFWCNPISGHATLYWYQQILGQGPKLLIQFQNNGVVDDSQLPKDRFSAERLKGVDSTLKIQPAKLEDSAVYLCASSIYPRTGKLFFGEGSRLTVL.